Detailed here is one T cell receptor beta chain. This record belongs to a study of CD8 T cells in Susac syndrome. The RNA, about 0.45 to 1 ug, was put through reverse transcription using random hexamers. TCRdb analysed the immunoSEQ multiplex PCR reads with MiXCR anew, one entry per CDR3 protein. The data hold approximately 190,000 distinct CDR3 sequences, with approximately 96% observed a single time. The CDR3 sequence is 18 residues long. CDR1 and CDR2 (germline): MNHNS, SASEGT. The J segment lost 4 bases and the V segment lost 6 bases, leaving 12 bases of the junction unmatched. The study sequenced TCR beta in blood CD8+ and CD4+ T cells.

The sequence derives from a human donor with Susac syndrome. The sample taken for sequencing was CD4+ T cells from PBMCs. The chain combines TRBV6-1 with TRBJ2-6; TRBD1 aligns across 10 bases. The CDR3 loop reads CASSWTGTGARGANVLTF. In DNA, the CDR3 is TGTGCCAGCAGCTGGACCGGGACAGGGGCCCGGGGGGCCAACGTCCTGACTTTC.